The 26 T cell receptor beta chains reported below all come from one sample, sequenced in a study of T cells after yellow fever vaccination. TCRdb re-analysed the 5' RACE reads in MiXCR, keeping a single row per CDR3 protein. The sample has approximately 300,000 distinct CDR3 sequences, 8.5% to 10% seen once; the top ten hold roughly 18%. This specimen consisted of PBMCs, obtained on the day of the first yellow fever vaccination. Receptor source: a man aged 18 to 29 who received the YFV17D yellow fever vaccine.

CDR3 region: CSAIGLAGAQETQYF. As DNA, the CDR3 is TGCAGTGCCATCGGACTAGCGGGGGCCCAAGAGACCCAGTACTTC. V gene TRBV20-1 combines with J gene TRBJ2-5, with 13 bases fitting TRBD2. V lost 6 bases, J lost 1 base, and 5 bases stayed unmatched. The CDR3 extends over 15 amino acids. CDR1 is DFQATT, CDR2 SNEGSKA, per germline (reference sequence).

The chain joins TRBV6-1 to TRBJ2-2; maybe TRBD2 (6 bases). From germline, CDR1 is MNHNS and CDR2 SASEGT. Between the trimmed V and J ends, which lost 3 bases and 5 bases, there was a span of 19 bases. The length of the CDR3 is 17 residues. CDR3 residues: CASSEGGRRLGTGELFF. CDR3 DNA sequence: TGTGCCAGCAGTGAGGGGGGAAGGAGGCTTGGTACCGGGGAGCTGTTTTTT.

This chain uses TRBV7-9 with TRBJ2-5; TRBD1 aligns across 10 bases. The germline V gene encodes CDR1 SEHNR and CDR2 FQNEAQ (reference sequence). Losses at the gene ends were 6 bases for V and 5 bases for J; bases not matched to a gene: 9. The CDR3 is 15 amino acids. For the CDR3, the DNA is TGTGCCAGCAGTAGACAGGGGGCGCGGGCGGAGACCCAGTACTTC. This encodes CASSRQGARAETQYF. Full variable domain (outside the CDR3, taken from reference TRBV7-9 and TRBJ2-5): DTGVSQNPRHKITKRGQNVTFRCDPISEHNRLYWYRQTLGQGPEFLTYFQNEAQLEKSRLLSDRFSAERPKGSFSTLEIQRTEQGDSAMYLCASSRQGARAETQYFGPGTRLLVL.

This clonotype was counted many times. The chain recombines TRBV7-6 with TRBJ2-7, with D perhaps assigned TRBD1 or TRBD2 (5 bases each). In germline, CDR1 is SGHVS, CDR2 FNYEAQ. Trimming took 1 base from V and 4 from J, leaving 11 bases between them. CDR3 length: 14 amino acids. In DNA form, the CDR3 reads TGTGCCAGCAGCTTAGGTGGGGGTCTGTACGAGCAGTACTTC. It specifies CASSLGGGLYEQYF.

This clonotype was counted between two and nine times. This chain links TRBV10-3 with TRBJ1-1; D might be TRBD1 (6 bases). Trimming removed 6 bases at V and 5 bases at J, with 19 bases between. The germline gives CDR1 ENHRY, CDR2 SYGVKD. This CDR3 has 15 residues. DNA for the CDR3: TGTGCCATCAGGGAGGGCAGGGGAGGCGATACTGAAGCTTTCTTT. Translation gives CAIREGRGGDTEAFF.

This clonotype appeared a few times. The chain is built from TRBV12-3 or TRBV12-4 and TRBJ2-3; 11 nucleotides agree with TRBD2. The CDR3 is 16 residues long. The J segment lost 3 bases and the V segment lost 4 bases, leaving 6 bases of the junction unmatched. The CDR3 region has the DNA TGTGCCAGCAGTTCCCCTAGCGGGGGGTTTACAGATACGCAGTATTTT. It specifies CASSSPSGGFTDTQYF.

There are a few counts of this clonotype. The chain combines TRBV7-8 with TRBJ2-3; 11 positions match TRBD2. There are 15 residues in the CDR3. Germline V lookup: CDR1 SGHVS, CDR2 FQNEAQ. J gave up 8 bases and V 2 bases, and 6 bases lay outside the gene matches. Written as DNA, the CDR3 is TGTGCCAGCAGCTTACGGACTAGCGGGTCTGGTACGCAGTATTTT. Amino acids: CASSLRTSGSGTQYF.

The chain's CDR3 is CASSFSTGPNYGYTF. CDR3 nucleotide sequence: TGTGCCAGCAGCTTTTCGACAGGGCCCAACTATGGCTACACCTTC. This chain joins TRBV7-6 and TRBJ1-2, with 7 bases fitting TRBD1. J was trimmed by 2 bases and V by 3 bases; bases with no gene match: 6. The germline V gene has CDR1 SGHVS and CDR2 FNYEAQ. The CDR3 length is 15 residues.

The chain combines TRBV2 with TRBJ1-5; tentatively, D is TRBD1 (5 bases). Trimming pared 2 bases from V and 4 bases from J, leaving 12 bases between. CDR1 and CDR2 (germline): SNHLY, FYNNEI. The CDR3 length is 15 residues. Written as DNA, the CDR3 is TGTGCCAGCAGTGAAAAATCAGGGCCAAATCAGCCCCAGCATTTT. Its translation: CASSEKSGPNQPQHF.

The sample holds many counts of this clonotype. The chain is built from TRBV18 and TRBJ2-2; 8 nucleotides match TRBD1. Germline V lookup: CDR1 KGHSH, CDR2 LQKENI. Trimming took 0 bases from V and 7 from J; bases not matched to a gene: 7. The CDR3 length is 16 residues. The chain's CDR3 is CASSPPDRALIGELFF. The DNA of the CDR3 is TGTGCCAGCTCACCACCGGACAGGGCATTAATCGGGGAGCTGTTTTTT.

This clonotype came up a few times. CDR3 DNA: TGTGCCAGCAGTTTCCCCGAGGGCTACACCTTC. Its protein product is CASSFPEGYTF. V gene TRBV6-6 combines with J gene TRBJ1-2; no firm D call. This CDR3 comprises 11 residues. V was trimmed by 4 bases and J by 8 bases, leaving 8 bases between them. Germline-derived CDR1 and CDR2 are MNHNY and SVGAGI (reference sequence).

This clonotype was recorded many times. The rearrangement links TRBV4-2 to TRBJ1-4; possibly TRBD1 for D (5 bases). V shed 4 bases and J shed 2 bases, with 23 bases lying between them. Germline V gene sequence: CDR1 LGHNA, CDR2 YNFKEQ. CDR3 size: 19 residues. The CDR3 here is CASSRVTPGRTWTNEKLFF. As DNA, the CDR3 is TGTGCCAGCAGCCGCGTCACTCCGGGACGGACTTGGACTAATGAAAAACTGTTTTTT.

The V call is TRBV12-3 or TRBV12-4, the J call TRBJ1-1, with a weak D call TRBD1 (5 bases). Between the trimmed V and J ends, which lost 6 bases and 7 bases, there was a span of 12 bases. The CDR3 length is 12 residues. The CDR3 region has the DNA TGTGCCAGCAGAGACCAGGGAGATGAAGCTTTCTTT. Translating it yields CASRDQGDEAFF.

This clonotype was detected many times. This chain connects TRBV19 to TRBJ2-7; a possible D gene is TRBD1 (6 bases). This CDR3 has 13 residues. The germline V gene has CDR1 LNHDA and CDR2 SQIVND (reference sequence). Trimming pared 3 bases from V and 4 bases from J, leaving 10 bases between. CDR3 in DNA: TGTGCCAGTAGTATGGGCAGGGGTTACGAGCAGTACTTC. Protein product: CASSMGRGYEQYF.

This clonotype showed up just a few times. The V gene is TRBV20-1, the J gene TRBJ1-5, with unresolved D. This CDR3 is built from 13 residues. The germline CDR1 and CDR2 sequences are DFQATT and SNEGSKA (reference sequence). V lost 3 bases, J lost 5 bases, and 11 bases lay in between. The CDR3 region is CSASWAPDQPQHF. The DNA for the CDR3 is TGCAGTGCTAGTTGGGCACCCGATCAGCCCCAGCATTTT.

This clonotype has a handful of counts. The CDR3 DNA reads TGTGCCAGCCAGAGGGAGAGAAGGTACACGCAGTATTTT. Protein: CASQRERRYTQYF. The chain joins TRBV11-1 to TRBJ2-3, with D perhaps TRBD2 (5 bases). Trimming took off 8 bases at V and 9 bases at J, with 18 bases between the two ends. Germline lookup yields CDR1 SGHAT and CDR2 FQDESV (reference sequence). This CDR3 is built from 13 residues.

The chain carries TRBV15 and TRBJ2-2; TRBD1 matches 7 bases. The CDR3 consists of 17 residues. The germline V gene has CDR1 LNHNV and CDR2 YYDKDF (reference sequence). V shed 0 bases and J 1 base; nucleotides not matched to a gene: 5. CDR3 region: CATSRDLGTENTGELFF. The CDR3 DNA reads TGTGCCACCAGCAGAGATCTCGGGACAGAGAACACCGGGGAGCTGTTTTTT.

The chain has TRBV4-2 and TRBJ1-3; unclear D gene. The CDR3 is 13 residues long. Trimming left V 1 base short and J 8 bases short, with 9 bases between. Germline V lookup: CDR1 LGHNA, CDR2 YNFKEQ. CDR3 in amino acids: CASSQVGRDTIYF. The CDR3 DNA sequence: TGTGCCAGCAGCCAAGTGGGTAGGGACACCATATATTTT.

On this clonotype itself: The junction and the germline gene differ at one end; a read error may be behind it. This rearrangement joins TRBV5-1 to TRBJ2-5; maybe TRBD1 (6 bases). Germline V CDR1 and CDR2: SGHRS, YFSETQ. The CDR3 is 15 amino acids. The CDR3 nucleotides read TGCGCCAGCAGCTTGTTGGGACATCCAAGAAGGACCCTGTACTTC. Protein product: CASSLLGHPRRTLYF.

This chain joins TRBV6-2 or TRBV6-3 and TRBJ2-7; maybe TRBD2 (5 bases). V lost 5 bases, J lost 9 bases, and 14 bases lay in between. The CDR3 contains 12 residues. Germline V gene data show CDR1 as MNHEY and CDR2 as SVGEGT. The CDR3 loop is CASSNGIAGQYF. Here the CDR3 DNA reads TGTGCCAGCAGTAACGGGATCGCCGGGCAGTACTTC.

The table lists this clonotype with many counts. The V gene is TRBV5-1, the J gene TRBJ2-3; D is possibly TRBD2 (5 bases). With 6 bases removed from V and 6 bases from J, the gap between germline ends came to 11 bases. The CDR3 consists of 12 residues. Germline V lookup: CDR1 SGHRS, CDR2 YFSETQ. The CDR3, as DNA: TGCGCCAGCACCAGCGAGGGTGATACGCAGTATTTT. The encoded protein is CASTSEGDTQYF.

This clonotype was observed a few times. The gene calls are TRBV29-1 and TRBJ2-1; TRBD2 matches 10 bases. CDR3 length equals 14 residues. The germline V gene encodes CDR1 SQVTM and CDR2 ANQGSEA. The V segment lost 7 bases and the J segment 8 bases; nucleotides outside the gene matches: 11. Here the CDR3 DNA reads TGCAGCGCCATTAGTAGCGGGGGGAGTGATGAGCAGTTCTTC. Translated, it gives CSAISSGGSDEQFF.

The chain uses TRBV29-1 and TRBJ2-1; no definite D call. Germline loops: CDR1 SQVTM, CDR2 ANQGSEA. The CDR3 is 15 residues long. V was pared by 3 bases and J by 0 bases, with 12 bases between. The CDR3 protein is CSVDVGFRSYNEQFF. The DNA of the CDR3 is TGCAGCGTTGATGTCGGATTCCGCTCCTACAATGAGCAGTTCTTC.

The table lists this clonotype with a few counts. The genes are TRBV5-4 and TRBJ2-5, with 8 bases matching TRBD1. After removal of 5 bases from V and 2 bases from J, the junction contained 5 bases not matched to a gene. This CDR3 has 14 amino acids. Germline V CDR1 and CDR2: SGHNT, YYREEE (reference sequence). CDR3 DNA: TGTGCCAGCAGACGGACAGGGTTGCAAGAGACCCAGTACTTC. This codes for CASRRTGLQETQYF.

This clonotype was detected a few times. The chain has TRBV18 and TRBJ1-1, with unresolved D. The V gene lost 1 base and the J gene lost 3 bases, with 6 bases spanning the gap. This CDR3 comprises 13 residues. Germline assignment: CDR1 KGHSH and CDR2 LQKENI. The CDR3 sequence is CASSPQSDTEAFF. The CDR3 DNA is TGTGCCAGCTCACCACAATCCGACACTGAAGCTTTCTTT.

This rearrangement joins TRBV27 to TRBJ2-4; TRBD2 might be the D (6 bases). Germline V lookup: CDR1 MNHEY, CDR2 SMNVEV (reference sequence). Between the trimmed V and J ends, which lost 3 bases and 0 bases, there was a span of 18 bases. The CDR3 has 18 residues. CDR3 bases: TGTGCCAGCAGTTTGGTAGCTGGCCTGGGACTAGCCAAAAACATTCAGTACTTC. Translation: CASSLVAGLGLAKNIQYF.